This paragraph covers one TCR beta chain sequence. In the original analysis: Nucleated cell counts were estimated from reference gene primer amplification. Generated by immunoSEQ multiplex PCR, the TCRdb table keeps only in-frame clones and is missing some. That table gives V, J and clone size, and the DNA gave D and trimming. Of about 210,000 clones listed, roughly 79% are singletons. Germline-derived CDR1 and CDR2 are SGHRS and YFSETQ. There are 15 residues in the CDR3. V lost 4 bases and J lost 5; bases outside the gene matches: 6. This entry belongs to a study of blood T cell repertoires in COVID-19. Whole-study context: PBMCs, B-cell-depleted T cells, or T cells provided the cDNA or gDNA that made up the material.

Which cohort a participant joined came from the clinical history participants gave. The rearrangement joins TRBV5-1 to TRBJ2-3, with 11 bases identical to TRBD2. What was sequenced was PBMCs or T cells enriched from blood (not recorded which). This TCR was sampled from a woman between 50 and 59 years old with acute COVID-19. In DNA, the CDR3 is TGCGCCAGCAGCCACACTAGCGGGGGACGAGATACGCAGTATTTT. Translating it yields CASSHTSGGRDTQYF.